This T cell receptor beta chain is drawn from a study of human T cells and chemical hapten exposure (dated by TCRdb to the early 2020s). Regarding the research as a whole: For sensitization, 2% DPC in acetone was applied to a roughly 2 cm by roughly 2 cm area of upper inner arm skin. Throughout the study period of 20 to 30 weeks, patients also received therapeutic DPC doses to the scalp every week. Patch testing was done on the upper back using Finn chambers containing 0.01% DPC, and results were scored after 6 days according to International Contact Dermatitis Research Group standards. The mostly female patient cohort included alopecia areata with under or over 50% scalp involvement, alopecia totalis and alopecia universalis. Libraries were combined into a pool for sequencing, and differences in TCR yield between samples came mainly from small differences in library volumes within the pool. This study followed changes in the peripheral blood TCR repertoire in vivo during primary and secondary sensitization of alopecia patients to the hapten diphenylcyclopropenone (DPC). Patient blood was sampled pre-sensitization (week 0) and at 2, 6 and about 24 weeks after DPC sensitization. Under 30 alopecia patients gave blood for TCR sequencing at one to four time points (pre-sensitization, 2, 6 and 24 weeks).

The CDR3 starts with the cysteine, ends with the phenylalanine, and has 15 residues. Only the CDR3 portion is preserved as DNA: 45 bases, with reading frame beginning at the first base. According to the germline V gene (reference sequence), CDR1 reads SGHKS and CDR2 reads YYEKEE. For this chain, trimming is 2 bases at the V end and 5 bases at the J end, and the number of junction bases without a gene match is 8. The library was obtained by RACE. Instrument on record: NextSeq 500. Library preparation attached unique molecular identifiers to individual cDNA molecules for quantitative, reproducible TCR counting. From each blood RNA sample, both TCR alpha and TCR beta chains were sequenced. The study's own analysis went as follows. The median number of TCRs per sample was 85,000 to 100,000, ranging from 23,224 to 690,600. V, J and CDR3 annotation of the TCR reads was carried out using the Decombinator software suite. For the PS versus PT1 abundance plots, all samples were subsampled to the same number of TCRs (28,000). Expanded TCRs were defined as absent before sensitization and observed at least eight times at the 2-week time point. The public sequencing data were trimmed at Q25 with fastp and processed into clonotypes with MiXCR by TCRdb, which kept only in-frame beta chains. Each entry merges the rows of one CDR3 protein and shows their most common DNA and genes. TCRdb, rather than the study authors, made the V and J calls. The sample contains about 53,000 distinct CDR3 sequences, approximately 10% of them found a single time. In total, the top ten clones hold 8% to 10% of the sample.

Study-wide conclusions, independent of this receptor: DPC sensitization did not change the number of TCRs with a frequency above 1 in 1000, and there was no evidence of changes in global repertoire structure. Repeated subsampling changed both the strength of the expansion versus patch-test correlation and the threshold at which the correlation became significant. Expanded TCRs formed significantly more large CDR3 similarity clusters than pre-sensitization or healthy control sets, consistent with antigen-driven responses. Because every patient had alopecia, a presumed autoimmune disease, the patients' immune response might differ from that of healthy individuals. The number of PT1 expanded TCRs positively correlated with patch test score, significant at thresholds 8, 16 and 32 but not 4.

To note about this clonotype: Its antigen target is currently unknown. Base qualities are missing; no much larger clone stands one base away.

This specimen's time point label, per the study, means: pre-sensitization, week 0. The sample's treatment or condition label, decoded: therapeutic diphenylcyclopropenone sensitization with weekly scalp DPC. Blood at each patch-test visit was drawn before the patch test was applied. Eligible patients were aged 18 to 70, diagnosed with alopecia, deemed suitable for DPC therapy, and excluded if pregnant. Total RNA was extracted from unfractionated whole blood collected in Tempus Blood RNA tubes. The clonotype comes from a man aged 35-49 years with alopecia areata. Some clones in this sample may be carry-over from other donors' samples. The chain employs TRBV5-5 and TRBJ2-5; TRBD1 matches 8 bases in the middle. The source was whole blood, collected in connection with sensitization to the hapten diphenylcyclopropenone (DPC). The CDR3 has the sequence CASSLPGTGSETQYF. DNA sequence: TGTGCCAGCAGCTTACCGGGGACAGGTTCCGAGACCCAGTACTTC.